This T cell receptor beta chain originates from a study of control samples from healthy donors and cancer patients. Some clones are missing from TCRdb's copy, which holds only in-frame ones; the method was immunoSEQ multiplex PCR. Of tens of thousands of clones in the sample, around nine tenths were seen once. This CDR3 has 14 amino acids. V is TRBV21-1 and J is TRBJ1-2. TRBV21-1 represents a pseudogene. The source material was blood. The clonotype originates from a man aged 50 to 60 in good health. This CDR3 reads CATPQVRTVYGYTF. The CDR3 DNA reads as TGTGCCACCCCACAAGTACGGACGGTCTATGGCTACACCTTC.